This TCR beta chain emerged from a study of CD8+CD57+ T cells in acquired aplastic anemia. For sequencing, patients were chosen who had shown expansion of CD8+CD57+ cells by flow cytometry. Germline assignment: CDR1 SGDLS and CDR2 YYNGEE. The ends lost 3 bases at V and 5 bases at J; junction bases unmatched: 9. The CDR3 sequence is 15 residues long. Genomic DNA acted as the template from which TCR beta VDJ combination and CDR3 sequence profiling were carried out. TCRdb analysed the reads with MiXCR anew, one entry per CDR3 protein. The sample carries around 430,000 distinct CDR3 sequences, around 30% recorded once. Only a few counts were recorded for this clonotype.

The chain carries TRBV9 and TRBJ2-5; 8 bases line up with TRBD1. The receptor was isolated from a human donor with aplastic anemia. Material for sequencing was sorted CD4+, CD8+, or CD8+CD57+ T cells (not recorded which) from PBMCs. In nucleotides, the CDR3 is TGTGCCAGCAGCGGATCAGGGGGCTCGGAGGAGACCCAGTACTTC. It yields the protein CASSGSGGSEETQYF.